Sequencing of this T cell receptor beta chain was carried out in a study of blood T cell repertoires in COVID-19. Study as a whole: Some COVID-19 samples were acute and others convalescent; all came from the United States, Italy and Spain. From T cells, B-cell-depleted T cells, or PBMCs came the material, which was cDNA or gDNA.

Per the authors' pipeline: Scientists estimated how many nucleated cells there were by amplifying reference gene primers. Profiling relied on immunoSEQ multiplex PCR, and the TCRdb table lists in-frame clones only, not all of them. V and J calls and clone size are those listed in that table; D and trimming were worked out from the DNA. The data hold a few hundred thousand clones, with 75% to 90% observed a single time. This CDR3 has 15 residues. Germline CDR1 and CDR2: SGHAT and FQNNGV. Between the trimmed V and J ends, which lost 5 bases and 4 bases, there was a span of 14 bases. The specimen sequenced was peripheral blood. The clonotype originates from a woman aged 40 to 50 who had recovered from COVID-19. This chain joins TRBV11-2 and TRBJ2-2; the D gene is possibly TRBD2 (7 bases). The CDR3 DNA sequence: TGTGCCAGCAGCGCGACGGGGGGCGTCACCGGGGAGCTGTTTTTT. It specifies CASSATGGVTGELFF.